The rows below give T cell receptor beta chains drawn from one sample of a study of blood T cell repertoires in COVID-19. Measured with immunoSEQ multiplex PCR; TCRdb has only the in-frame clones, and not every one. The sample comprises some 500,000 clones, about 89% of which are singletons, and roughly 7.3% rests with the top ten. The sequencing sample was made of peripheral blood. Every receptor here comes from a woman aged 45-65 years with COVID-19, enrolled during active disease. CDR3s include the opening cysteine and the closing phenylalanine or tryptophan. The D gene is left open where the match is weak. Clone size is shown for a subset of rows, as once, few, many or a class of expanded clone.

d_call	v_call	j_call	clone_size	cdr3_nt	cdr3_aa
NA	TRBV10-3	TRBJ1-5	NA	TGTGCCATCTCGGACAGTTATAGCAATCAGCCCCAGCATTTT	CAISDSYSNQPQHF
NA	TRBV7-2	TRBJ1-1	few	TGTGCCAGCAGCTTAAGAGCGGCACCCAACACTGAAGCTTTCTTT	CASSLRAAPNTEAFF
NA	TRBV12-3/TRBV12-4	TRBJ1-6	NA	TGTGCCATCCATCCACCCCTCCACTTT	CAIHPPLHF
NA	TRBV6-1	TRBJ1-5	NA	TGTGCCAGCAGTGATACGATACATAGCAATCAGCCCCAGCATTTT	CASSDTIHSNQPQHF
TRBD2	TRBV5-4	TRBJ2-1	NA	TGTGCCAGCAGCTTGGGTTTAAGCGGGGGGGGTGATGAGCAGTTCTTC	CASSLGLSGGGDEQFF
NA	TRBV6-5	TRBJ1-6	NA	TGTGCCAGCCGTACCACCCGGGGATCACCCCTCCACTTT	CASRTTRGSPLHF
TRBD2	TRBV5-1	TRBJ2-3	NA	TGCGCCAGCAGCCCTAGGGAGGGCAGAGATACGCAGTATTTT	CASSPREGRDTQYF
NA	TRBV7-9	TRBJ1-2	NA	TGTGCCAGCAGCTTCCACGCGGAGACAGCAGGAGGCTACACCTTC	CASSFHAETAGGYTF
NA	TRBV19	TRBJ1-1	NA	TGTGCCAGTAGTATAAGGGGAAGGGGGAACCCTGAAGCTTTCTTT	CASSIRGRGNPEAFF
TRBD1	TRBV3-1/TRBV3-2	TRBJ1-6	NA	TGTGCCAGCAGCCTAGGAGTAGGGGGCGGGTCACCCCTCCACTTT	CASSLGVGGGSPLHF
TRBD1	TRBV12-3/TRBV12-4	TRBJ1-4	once	TGTGCCAGCAGCCTACAGGGGAATGAAAAACTGTTTTTT	CASSLQGNEKLFF
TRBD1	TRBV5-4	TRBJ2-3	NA	TGTGCCAGCAGCTTACCCGGGACAGGGGGCGCAAATACGCAGTATTTT	CASSLPGTGGANTQYF
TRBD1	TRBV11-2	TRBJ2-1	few	TGTGCCAGCAGCACCCGCCGTGGGACAGGGGTGATTAGTGAGCAGTTCTTC	CASSTRRGTGVISEQFF
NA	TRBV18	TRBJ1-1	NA	TGTGCCAGCTCACCCCTGCAGGGCGCCAACACTGAAGCTTTCTTT	CASSPLQGANTEAFF
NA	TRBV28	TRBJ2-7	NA	TGTGCCAGCAGTTCTCGACAGGGGAGGGACGAGCAGTACTTC	CASSSRQGRDEQYF
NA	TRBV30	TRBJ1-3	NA	TGTGCCTGGACATCCGGCAGGGGTACCGGAAACACCATATATTTT	CAWTSGRGTGNTIYF
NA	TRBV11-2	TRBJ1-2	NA	TGTGCCAGCAGCTTAGGGTTCGGGACAAACTATGGCTACACCTTC	CASSLGFGTNYGYTF
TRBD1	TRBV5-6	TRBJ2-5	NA	TGTGCCAGCAGCTGGGCAGTGATTCGGACAGGGGAGACCCAGTACTTC	CASSWAVIRTGETQYF
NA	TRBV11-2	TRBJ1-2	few	TGTGCCAGCAGCTACTACGACAACTATGGCTACACCTTC	CASSYYDNYGYTF
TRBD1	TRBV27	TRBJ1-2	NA	TGTGCCAGCAGTTTGAACAGGGGGAATGGCTACACCTTC	CASSLNRGNGYTF
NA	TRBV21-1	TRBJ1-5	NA	TGTGCCAGCAGCGCCCACAGGGGGGGGGCGGACGGATATCAGCCCCAGCATTTT	CASSAHRGGADGYQPQHF
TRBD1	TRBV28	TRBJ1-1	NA	TGTGCCAGCACCGAACAGGGGTACACTGAAGCTTTCTTT	CASTEQGYTEAFF
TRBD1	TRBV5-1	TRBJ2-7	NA	TGCGCCAGCAGCTCTAACAGGGGGGCCTCCTACGAGCAGTACTTC	CASSSNRGASYEQYF
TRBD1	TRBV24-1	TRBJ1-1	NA	TGTGCCACCAGGGGAACAGGGGCGAACACTGAAGCTTTCTTT	CATRGTGANTEAFF
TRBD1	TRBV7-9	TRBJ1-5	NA	TGTGCCAGCAGCTTAACGGGGACAGGGGATCAGCCCCAGCATTTT	CASSLTGTGDQPQHF
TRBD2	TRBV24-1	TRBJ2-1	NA	TGTGCCACCAGTGGAGTTAGCGGGGGGGCCTTCAAGATAGATGAGCAGTTCTTC	CATSGVSGGAFKIDEQFF
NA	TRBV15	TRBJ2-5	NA	TGTGCCATTTCGTTCGAGCGCCACGAAGAGACCCAGTACTTC	CAISFERHEETQYF
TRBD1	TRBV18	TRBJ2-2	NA	TGTGCCAGCTCACCACCGGACAGGACCCTAAACACCGGGGAGCTGTTTTTT	CASSPPDRTLNTGELFF
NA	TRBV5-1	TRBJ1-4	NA	TGCGCCAGCAGCTCCCATCGAGGGGGTTCAAATGAAAAACTGTTTTTT	CASSSHRGGSNEKLFF
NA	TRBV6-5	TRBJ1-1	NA	TGTGCCAGCAGTTACCGCAGGGACACCCAATCGGAAGCTTTCTTT	CASSYRRDTQSEAFF
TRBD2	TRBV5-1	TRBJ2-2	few	TGCGCCAGCAGCTTGGCCTCTAGCGGGGGCCTGAACACCGGGGAGCTGTTTTTT	CASSLASSGGLNTGELFF
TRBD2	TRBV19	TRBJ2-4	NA	TGTGCCAGTAGTATAGATAGAGCGGGGGGGAAAAACATTCAGTACTTC	CASSIDRAGGKNIQYF
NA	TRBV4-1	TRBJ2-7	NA	TGCGCCAGCAGCCCTTATAGACTAGTTTTCTCCGAGCAGTACTTC	CASSPYRLVFSEQYF
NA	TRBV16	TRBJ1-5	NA	TGTGCCAGCAGCCAATTTGGGGAGACCAATCAGCCCCAGCATTTT	CASSQFGETNQPQHF
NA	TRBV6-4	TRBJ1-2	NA	TGTGCCAGCAAGGGGGTCTATGGCTACACCTTC	CASKGVYGYTF
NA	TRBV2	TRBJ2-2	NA	TGTGCCAGCACAGCAGGGCTGCACGGGGAGCTGTTTTTT	CASTAGLHGELFF
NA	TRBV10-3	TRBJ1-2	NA	TGTGCCACTATGAACAGTAACTATGGCTACACCTTC	CATMNSNYGYTF